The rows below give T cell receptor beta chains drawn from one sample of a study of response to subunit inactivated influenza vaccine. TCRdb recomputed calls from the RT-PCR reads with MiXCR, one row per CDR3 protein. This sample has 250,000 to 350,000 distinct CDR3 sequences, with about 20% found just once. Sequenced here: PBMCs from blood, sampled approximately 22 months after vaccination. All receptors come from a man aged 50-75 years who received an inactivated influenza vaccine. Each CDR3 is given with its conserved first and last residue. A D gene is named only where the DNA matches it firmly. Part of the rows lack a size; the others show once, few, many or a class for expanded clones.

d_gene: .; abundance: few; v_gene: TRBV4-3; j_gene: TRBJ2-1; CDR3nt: TGCGCCAGCAGCCGAGGGGGGGGGAGCTACAATGAGCAGTTCTTC; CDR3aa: CASSRGGGSYNEQFF
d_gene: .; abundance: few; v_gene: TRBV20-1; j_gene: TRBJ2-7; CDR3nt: TGCAGTGCTAGAAGCGGTTTCCTAACCTACGAGCAGTACTTC; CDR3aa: CSARSGFLTYEQYF
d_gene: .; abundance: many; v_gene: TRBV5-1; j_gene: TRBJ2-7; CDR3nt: TGCGCCAGCAGCGGGGACTCGGAGCAGTACTTC; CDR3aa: CASSGDSEQYF
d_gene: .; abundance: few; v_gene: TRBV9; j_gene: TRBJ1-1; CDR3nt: TGTGCCAGCAGCTCCCAAAAGTCGGGGTTCGCCACTGAAGCTTTCTTT; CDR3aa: CASSSQKSGFATEAFF
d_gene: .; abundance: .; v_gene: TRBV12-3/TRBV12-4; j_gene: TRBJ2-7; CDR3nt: TGTGCCAGCAGTTTACGGTTTAGCCAACAAACCGCCGAGCAGTACTTC; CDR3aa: CASSLRFSQQTAEQYF
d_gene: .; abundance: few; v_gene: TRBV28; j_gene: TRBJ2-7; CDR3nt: TGTGCCAGCAGTTTTAAAGACTACGAGCAGTACTTC; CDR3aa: CASSFKDYEQYF
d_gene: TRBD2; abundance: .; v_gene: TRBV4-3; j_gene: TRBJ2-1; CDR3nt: TGCGCCAGCAGCCAACGGGGGGGCAGGAATGAGCAGTTCTTC; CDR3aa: CASSQRGGRNEQFF
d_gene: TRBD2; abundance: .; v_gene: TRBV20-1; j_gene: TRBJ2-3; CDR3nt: TGCAGTGCTTACCTAGCGGGGTTCACAGATACGCAGTATTTT; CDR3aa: CSAYLAGFTDTQYF
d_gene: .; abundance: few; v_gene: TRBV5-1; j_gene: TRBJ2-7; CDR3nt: TGCGCCAGCAGCTTGATCCCGGGACAAACCTACGAGCAGTACTTC; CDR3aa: CASSLIPGQTYEQYF
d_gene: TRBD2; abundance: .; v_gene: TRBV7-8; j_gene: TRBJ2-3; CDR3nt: TGTGCCAGCAGCTTATCCCTAGCGGTCACGGCAGATACGCAGTATTTT; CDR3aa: CASSLSLAVTADTQYF
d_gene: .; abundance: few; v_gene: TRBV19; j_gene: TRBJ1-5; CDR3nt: TGTGCCAGTAGGTCGCAGCCAAGCAATCAGCCCCAGCATTTT; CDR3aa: CASRSQPSNQPQHF
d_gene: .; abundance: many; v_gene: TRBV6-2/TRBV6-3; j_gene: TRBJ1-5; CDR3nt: TGTGCCAGCAGTTATCCGGGACTTGCGCAGCCCCAGCATTTT; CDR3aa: CASSYPGLAQPQHF
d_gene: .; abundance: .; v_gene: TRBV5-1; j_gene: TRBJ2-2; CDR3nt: TGCGCCAGCAGCCCCTATCCGGGAGTCCAGGGCACCGGGGAGCTGTTTTTT; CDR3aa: CASSPYPGVQGTGELFF
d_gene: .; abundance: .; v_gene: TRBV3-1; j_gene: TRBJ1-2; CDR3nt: TGTGCCAGCAGCCAAGCCAGCGCCTATGGCTACACCTTC; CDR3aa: CASSQASAYGYTF
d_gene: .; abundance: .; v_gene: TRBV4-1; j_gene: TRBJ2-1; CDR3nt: TGCGCCAGCAGCCAAGTCCCCGGAAGCTCCTACAATGAGCAGTTCTTC; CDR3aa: CASSQVPGSSYNEQFF
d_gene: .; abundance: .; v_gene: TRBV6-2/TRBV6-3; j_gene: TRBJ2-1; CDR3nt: TGTGCCAGCAGTTATTTCGCCCCAGGGTACAATGAGCAGTTCTTC; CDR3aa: CASSYFAPGYNEQFF
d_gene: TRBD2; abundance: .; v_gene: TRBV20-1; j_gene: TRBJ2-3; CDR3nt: TGCAGTGCTAGTCCCGGACTAGCGGTGAGCACAGATACGCAGTATTTT; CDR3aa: CSASPGLAVSTDTQYF
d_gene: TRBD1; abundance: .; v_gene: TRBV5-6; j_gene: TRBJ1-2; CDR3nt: TGTGCCAGCAGCTTGGGTGGGCCAGGGGGCCCTCTATATTATGGCTACACCTTC; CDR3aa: CASSLGGPGGPLYYGYTF
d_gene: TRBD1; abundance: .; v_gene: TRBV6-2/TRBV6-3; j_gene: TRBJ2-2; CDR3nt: TGTGCCAGCGGGACAGGGGACACCGGGGAGCTGTTTTTT; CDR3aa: CASGTGDTGELFF
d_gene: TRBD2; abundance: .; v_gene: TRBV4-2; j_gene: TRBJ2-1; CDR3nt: TGTGCCAGCAGCCAAGATCGAGGCGTAGGACTAGCGGGATCCCTTTACAATGAGCAGTTCTTC; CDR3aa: CASSQDRGVGLAGSLYNEQFF
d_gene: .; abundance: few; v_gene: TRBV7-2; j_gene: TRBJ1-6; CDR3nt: TGTGCCAGCAGGAAGGGAGATTCGAATTCACCCCTCCACTTT; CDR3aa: CASRKGDSNSPLHF
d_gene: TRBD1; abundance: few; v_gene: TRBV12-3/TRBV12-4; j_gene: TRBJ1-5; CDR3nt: TGTGCCAGCAGTTCAACAGGGGGCTGGCAGCCCCAGCATTTT; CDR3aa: CASSSTGGWQPQHF
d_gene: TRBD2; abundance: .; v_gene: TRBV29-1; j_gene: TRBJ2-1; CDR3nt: TGCAGCGTTGATCGGTCTAGCGGCTCCTACAATGAGCAGTTCTTC; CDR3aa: CSVDRSSGSYNEQFF
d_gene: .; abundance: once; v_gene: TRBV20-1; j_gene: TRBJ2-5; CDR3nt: TGCAGTGCTCTAACGGGAGTAAGAAGACAAGAGACCCAGTACTTC; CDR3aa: CSALTGVRRQETQYF
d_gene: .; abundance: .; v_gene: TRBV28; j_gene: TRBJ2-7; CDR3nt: TGTGCCAGCACCCCGTACGTGAAAAGTACCTACGAGCAGTACTTC; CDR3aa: CASTPYVKSTYEQYF
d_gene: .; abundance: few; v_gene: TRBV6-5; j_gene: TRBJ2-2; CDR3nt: TGTGCCAGCATTAAACAAAACACCGGGGAGCTGTTTTTT; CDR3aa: CASIKQNTGELFF
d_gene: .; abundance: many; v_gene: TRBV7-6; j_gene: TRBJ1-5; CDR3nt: TGTGCCAACCGGGCCACCCCTCGTAGCAATCAGCCCCAGCATTTT; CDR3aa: CANRATPRSNQPQHF
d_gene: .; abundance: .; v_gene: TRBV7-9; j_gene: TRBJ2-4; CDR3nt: TGTGCCAGCAGCCGTATATCGGACCCACTAGCCAAAAACATTCAGTACTTC; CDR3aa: CASSRISDPLAKNIQYF
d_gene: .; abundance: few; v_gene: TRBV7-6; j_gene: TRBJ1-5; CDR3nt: TGTGCCAGCAGCGCCGACTGGAATCAGCCCCAGCATTTT; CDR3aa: CASSADWNQPQHF
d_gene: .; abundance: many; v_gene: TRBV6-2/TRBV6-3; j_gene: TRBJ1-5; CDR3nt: TGTGCCAGCAGTTACTCAGATCCCAATCAGCCCCAGCATTTT; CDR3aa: CASSYSDPNQPQHF
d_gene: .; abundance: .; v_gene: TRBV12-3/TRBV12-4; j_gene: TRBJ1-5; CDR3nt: TGTGCCAGCAGCCACGGGCGGGGTGTGAGCAATCAGCCCCAGCATTTT; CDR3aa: CASSHGRGVSNQPQHF
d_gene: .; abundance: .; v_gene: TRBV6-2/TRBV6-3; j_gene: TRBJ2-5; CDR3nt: TGTGCCAGCAGTTACGGGGCCAGAGCGGAGACCCAGTACTTC; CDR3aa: CASSYGARAETQYF
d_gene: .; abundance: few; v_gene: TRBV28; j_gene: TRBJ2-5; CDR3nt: TGTGCCAGCAGTTTTTTAGAGGGTCCAGAGACCCAGTACTTC; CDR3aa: CASSFLEGPETQYF
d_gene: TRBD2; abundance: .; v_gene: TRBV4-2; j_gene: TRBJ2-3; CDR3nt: TGTGCCAGCAGCCCAGGACTAGCAGGCGATACGCAGTATTTT; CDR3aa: CASSPGLAGDTQYF
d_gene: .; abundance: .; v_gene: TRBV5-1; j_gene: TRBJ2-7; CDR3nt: TGCGCCAGCAGCTTGACGACAGGCGGTTCCTACGAGCAGTACTTC; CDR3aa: CASSLTTGGSYEQYF
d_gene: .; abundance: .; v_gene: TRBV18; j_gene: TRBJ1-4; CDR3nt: TGTGCCAGCTCACCGAGCAGGGGAGGGGAAAAACTGTTTTTT; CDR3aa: CASSPSRGGEKLFF
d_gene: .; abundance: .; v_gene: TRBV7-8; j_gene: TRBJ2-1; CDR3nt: TGTGCCAGCAGCCTGTGGGGGGCCAATTACAATGAGCAGTTCTTC; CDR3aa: CASSLWGANYNEQFF
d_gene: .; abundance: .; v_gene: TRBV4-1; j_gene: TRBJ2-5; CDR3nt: TGCGCCAGCAGCCAAAGTCTAGTAGCCCAAGAGACCCAGTACTTC; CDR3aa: CASSQSLVAQETQYF
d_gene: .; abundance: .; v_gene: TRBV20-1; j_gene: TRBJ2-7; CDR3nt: TGCAGTGCTAGGCAGAGAGGGGCTTCCTACGAGCAGTACTTC; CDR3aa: CSARQRGASYEQYF
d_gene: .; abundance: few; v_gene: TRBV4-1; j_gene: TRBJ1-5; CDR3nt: TGCGCCAGCAGCCAAGGAGTCTGGGAGAGGGGTATGGAGCCCCAGCATTTT; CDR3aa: CASSQGVWERGMEPQHF
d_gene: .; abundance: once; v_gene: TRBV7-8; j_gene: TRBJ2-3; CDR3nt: TGTGCCAGCAGCCTGAGTGGGGGCCCCACAGATACGCAGTATTTT; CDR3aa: CASSLSGGPTDTQYF
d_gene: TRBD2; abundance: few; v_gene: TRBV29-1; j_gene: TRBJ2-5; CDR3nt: TGCAGCGTTTTAGGAGGAATAGCGGGACTCCAAGAGACCCAGTACTTC; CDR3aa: CSVLGGIAGLQETQYF
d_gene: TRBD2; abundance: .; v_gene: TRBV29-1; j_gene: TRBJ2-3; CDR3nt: TGCAGCGTTCAAGCCGCCAGCACTAGCGGCACCACAGATACGCAGTATTTT; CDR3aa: CSVQAASTSGTTDTQYF
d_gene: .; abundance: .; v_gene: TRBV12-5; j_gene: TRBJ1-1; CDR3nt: TGTGCTAGTGGTTTGACGGCGGGGCCCTACACTGAAGCTTTCTTT; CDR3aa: CASGLTAGPYTEAFF
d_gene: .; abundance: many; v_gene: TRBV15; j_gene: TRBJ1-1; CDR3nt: TGTGCCACCAGCAGAAGTGGGCGCACTGAAGCTTTCTTT; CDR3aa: CATSRSGRTEAFF
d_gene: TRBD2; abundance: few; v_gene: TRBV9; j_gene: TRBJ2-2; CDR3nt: TGTGCCAGCAGCCCAAGGACTAGCGGGGCTACCGGGGAGCTGTTTTTT; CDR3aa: CASSPRTSGATGELFF
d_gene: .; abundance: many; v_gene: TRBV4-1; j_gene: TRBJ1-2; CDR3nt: TGCGCCAGCAGCCCTCATGACAACTATGGCTACACCTTC; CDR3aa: CASSPHDNYGYTF
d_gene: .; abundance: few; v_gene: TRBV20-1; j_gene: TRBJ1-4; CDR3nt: TGCAGTGCTACCTTGCCGGCGGAGGGGGAAAAACTGTTTTTT; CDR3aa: CSATLPAEGEKLFF
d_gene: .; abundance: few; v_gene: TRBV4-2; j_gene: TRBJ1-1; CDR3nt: TGTGCCAGCAGCCAAGGGACAGTCCCTGAAGCTTTCTTT; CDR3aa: CASSQGTVPEAFF
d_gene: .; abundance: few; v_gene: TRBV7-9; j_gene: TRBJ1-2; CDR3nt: TGTGCCAGCAGCTTAGAAGGTGGGCAGAGCTCCTATGGCTACACCTTC; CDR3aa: CASSLEGGQSSYGYTF
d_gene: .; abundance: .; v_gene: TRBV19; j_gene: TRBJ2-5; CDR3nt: TGTGCCAGTAGCCCCCTTGCGGCGGTTACGAAAGAGACCCAGTACTTC; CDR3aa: CASSPLAAVTKETQYF
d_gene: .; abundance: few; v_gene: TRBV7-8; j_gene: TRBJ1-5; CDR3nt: TGTGCCAGCAGCTTAGCGGCCTCCCAGCCCCAGCATTTT; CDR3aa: CASSLAASQPQHF